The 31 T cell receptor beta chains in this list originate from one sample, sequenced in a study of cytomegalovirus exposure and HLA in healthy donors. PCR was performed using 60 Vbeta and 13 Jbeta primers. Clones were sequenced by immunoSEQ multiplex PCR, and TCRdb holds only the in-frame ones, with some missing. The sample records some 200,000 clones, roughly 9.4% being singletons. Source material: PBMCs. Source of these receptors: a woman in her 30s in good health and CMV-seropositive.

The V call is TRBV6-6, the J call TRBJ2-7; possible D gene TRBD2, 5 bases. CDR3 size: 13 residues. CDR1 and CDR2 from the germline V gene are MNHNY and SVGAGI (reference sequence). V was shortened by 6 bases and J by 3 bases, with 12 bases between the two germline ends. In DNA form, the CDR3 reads TGTGCCAGCAGGGTAGAGGGATTCTACGAGCAGTACTTC. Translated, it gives CASRVEGFYEQYF.

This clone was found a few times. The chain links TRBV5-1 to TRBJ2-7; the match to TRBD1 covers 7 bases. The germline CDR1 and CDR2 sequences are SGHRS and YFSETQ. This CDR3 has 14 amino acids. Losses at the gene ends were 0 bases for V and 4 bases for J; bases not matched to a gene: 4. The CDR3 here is CASSLGDRAYEQYF. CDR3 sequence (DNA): TGCGCCAGCAGCTTGGGAGACAGGGCGTACGAGCAGTACTTC.

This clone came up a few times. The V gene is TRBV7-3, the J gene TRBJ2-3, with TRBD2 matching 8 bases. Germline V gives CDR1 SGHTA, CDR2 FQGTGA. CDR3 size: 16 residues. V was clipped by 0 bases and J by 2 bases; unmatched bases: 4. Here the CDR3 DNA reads TGTGCCAGCAGCTTAACTAGCGGGGTCGCCACAGATACGCAGTATTTT. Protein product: CASSLTSGVATDTQYF.

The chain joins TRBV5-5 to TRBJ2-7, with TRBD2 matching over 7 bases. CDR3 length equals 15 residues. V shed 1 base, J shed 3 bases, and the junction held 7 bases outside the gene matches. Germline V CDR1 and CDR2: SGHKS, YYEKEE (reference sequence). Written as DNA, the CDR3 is TGTGCCAGCAGCTTGCGTAGCCCGGGAGGCTACGAGCAGTACTTC. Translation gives CASSLRSPGGYEQYF.

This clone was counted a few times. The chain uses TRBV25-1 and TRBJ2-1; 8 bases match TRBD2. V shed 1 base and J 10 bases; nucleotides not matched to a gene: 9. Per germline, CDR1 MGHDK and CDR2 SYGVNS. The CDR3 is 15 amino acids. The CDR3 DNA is TGTGCCAGCAGTGAATCCATCGGGGGGGAGCGGGAGCAGTTCTTC. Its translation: CASSESIGGEREQFF.

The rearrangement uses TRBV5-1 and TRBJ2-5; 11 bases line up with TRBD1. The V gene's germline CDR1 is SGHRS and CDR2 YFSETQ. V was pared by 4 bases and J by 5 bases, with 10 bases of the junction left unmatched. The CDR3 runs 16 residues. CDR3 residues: CASSLGQGARWETQYF. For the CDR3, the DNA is TGCGCCAGCAGCCTCGGACAGGGGGCACGTTGGGAGACCCAGTACTTC.

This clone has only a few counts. The CDR3 sequence: CASSDRGEGGTEAFF. The DNA of the CDR3 is TGTGCCAGCAGCGACAGGGGCGAGGGAGGCACTGAAGCTTTCTTT. The chain has TRBV7-8 and TRBJ1-1; 8 positions match TRBD1. There are 15 residues in the CDR3. V dropped 5 bases and J dropped 4; count of bases not matched to a gene: 9. Germline-derived CDR1 and CDR2 are SGHVS and FQNEAQ.

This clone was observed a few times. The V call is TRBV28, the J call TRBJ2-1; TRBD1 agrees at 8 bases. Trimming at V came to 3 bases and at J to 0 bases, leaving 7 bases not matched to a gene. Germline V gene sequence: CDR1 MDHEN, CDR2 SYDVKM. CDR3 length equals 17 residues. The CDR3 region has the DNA TGTGCCAGCAGTTTCCCGCAGGGGGCGAGCTCCTACAATGAGCAGTTCTTC. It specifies CASSFPQGASSYNEQFF.

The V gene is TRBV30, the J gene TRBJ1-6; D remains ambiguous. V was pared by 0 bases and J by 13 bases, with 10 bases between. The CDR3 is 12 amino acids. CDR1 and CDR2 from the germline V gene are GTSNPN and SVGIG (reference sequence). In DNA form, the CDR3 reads TGTGCCTGGAGTGTAGATTTTCGGCCCCTCCACTTT. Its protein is CAWSVDFRPLHF.

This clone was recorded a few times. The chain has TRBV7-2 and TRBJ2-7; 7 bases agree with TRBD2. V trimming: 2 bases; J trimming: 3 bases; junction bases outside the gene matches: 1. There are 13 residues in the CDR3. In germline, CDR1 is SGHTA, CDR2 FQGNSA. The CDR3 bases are TGTGCCAGCAGCTTACTAGCGGACTACGAGCAGTACTTC. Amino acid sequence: CASSLLADYEQYF.

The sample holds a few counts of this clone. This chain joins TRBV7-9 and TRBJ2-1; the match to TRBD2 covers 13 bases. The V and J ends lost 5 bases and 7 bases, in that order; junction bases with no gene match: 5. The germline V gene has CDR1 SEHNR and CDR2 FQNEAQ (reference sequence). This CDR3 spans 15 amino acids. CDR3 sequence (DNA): TGTGCCAGCAGCACAACTAGCGGGAGGGGGAATGAGCAGTTCTTC. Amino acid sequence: CASSTTSGRGNEQFF.

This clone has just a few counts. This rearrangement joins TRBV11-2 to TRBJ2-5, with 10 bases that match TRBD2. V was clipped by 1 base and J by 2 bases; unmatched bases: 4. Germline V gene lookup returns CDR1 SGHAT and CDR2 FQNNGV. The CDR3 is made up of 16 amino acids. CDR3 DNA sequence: TGTGCCAGCAGCTTAGGAGCGGGAGGGGGTCAAGAGACCCAGTACTTC. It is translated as CASSLGAGGGQETQYF.

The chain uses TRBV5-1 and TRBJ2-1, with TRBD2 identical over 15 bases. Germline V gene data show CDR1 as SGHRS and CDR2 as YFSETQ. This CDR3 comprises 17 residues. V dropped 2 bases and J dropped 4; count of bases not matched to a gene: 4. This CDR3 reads CASSFGTSGRLYNEQFF. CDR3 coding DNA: TGCGCCAGCAGCTTTGGGACTAGCGGGAGGCTATACAATGAGCAGTTCTTC.

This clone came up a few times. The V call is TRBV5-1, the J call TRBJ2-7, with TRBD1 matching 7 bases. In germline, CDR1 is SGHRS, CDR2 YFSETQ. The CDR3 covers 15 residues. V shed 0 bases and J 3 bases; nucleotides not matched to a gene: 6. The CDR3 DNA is TGCGCCAGCAGCTTGGTAAGTGGACAGGACTACGAGCAGTACTTC. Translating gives CASSLVSGQDYEQYF.

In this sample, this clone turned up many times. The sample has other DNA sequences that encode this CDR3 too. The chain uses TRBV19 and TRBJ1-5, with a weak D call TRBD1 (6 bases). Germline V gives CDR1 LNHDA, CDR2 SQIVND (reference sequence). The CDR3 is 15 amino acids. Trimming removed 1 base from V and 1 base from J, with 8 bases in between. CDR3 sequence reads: CASSIGRGSNQPQHF. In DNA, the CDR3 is TGTGCCAGTAGTATAGGCAGGGGAAGCAATCAGCCCCAGCATTTT.

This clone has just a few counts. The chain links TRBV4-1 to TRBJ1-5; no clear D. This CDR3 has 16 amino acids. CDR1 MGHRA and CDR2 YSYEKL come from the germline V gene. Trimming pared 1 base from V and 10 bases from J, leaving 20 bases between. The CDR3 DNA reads TGCGCCAGCAGCCAAGGAGAGCGGACGCCGGTTAGACCCCAGCATTTT. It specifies CASSQGERTPVRPQHF.

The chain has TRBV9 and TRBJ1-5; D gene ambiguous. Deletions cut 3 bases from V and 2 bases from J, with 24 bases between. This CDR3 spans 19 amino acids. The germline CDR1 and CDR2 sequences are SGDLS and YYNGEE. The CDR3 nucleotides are TGTGCCAGCAGCGACCGCCCCGAAAGAGGGCCTGACGGCAATCAGCCCCAGCATTTT. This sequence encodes CASSDRPERGPDGNQPQHF. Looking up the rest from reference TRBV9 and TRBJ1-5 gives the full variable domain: DSGVTQTPKHLITATGQRVTLRCSPRSGDLSVYWYQQSLDQGLQFLIQYYNGEERAKGNILERFSAQQFPDLHSELNLSSLELGDSALYFCASSDRPERGPDGNQPQHFGDGTRLSIL.

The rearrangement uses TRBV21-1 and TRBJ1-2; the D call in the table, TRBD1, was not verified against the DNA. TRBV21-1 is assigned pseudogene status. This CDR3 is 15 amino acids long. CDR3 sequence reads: CASSPHRDRDDGYTF. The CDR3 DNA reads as TGTGCCAGCAGCCCTCACCGGGACAGGGATGATGGCTACACCTTC.

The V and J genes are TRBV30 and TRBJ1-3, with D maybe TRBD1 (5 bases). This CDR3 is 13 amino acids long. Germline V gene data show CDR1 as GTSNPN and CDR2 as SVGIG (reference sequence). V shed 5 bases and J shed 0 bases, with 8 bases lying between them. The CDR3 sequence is CAWGAFSGNTIYF. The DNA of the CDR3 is TGTGCCTGGGGGGCCTTCTCTGGAAACACCATATATTTT.

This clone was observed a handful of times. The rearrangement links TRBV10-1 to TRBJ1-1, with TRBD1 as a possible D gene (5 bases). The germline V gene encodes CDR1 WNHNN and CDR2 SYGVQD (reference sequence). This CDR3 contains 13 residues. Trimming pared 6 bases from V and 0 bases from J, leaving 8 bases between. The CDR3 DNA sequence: TGCGCCAGCAGCCAGGGATTGAACACTGAAGCTTTCTTT. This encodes CASSQGLNTEAFF.

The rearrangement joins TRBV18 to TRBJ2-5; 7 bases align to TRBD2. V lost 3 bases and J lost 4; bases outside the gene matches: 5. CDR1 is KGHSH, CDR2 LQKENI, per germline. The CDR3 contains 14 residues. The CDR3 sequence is CASSPPSGPETQYF. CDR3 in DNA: TGTGCCAGCTCACCGCCTAGCGGCCCAGAGACCCAGTACTTC.

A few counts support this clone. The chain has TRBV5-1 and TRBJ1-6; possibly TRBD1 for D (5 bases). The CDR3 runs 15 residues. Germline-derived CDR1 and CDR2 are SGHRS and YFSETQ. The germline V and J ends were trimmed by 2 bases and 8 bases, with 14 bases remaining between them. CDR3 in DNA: TGCGCCAGCAGCTTACTCAGGGTTGCGGATTCACCCCTCCACTTT. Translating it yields CASSLLRVADSPLHF.

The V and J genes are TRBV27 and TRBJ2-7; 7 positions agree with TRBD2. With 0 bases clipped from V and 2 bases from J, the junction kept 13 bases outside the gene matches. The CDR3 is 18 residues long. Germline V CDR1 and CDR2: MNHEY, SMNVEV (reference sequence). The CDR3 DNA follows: TGTGCCAGCAGTTTATCGTTTGGACTTCCGGGACTACCCTACGAGCAGTACTTC. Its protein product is CASSLSFGLPGLPYEQYF.

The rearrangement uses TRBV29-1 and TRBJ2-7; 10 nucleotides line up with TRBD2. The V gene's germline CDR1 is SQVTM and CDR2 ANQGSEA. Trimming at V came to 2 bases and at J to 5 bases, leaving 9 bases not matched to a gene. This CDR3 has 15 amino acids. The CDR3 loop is CSVELLAGAGHEQYF. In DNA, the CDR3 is TGCAGCGTTGAACTCCTAGCGGGAGCAGGGCACGAGCAGTACTTC.

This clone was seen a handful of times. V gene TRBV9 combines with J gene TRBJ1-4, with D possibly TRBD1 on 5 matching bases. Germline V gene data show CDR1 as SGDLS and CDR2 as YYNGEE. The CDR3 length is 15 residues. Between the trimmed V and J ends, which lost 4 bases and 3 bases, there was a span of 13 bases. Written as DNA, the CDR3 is TGTGCCAGCAGCCTTTCGACAGTGTCTAATGAAAAACTGTTTTTT. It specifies CASSLSTVSNEKLFF.

The CDR3 sequence: CASSPGDRTNTGELFF. CDR3 in DNA: TGCGCCAGCAGCCCTGGGGACAGGACTAACACCGGGGAGCTGTTTTTT. The chain uses TRBV5-1 and TRBJ2-2, with 8 bases that match TRBD1. This CDR3 region has 16 residues. Germline assignment: CDR1 SGHRS and CDR2 YFSETQ. The junction had 7 bases not matched to a gene; V was cut back by 4 bases and J by 2 bases.

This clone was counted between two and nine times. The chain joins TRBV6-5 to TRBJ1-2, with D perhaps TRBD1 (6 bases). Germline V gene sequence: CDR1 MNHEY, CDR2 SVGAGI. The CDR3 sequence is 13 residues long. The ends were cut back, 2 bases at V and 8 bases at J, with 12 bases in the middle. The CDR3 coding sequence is TGTGCCAGCAGTTACGAAGGGGGTAGAGGCTACACCTTC. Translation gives CASSYEGGRGYTF.

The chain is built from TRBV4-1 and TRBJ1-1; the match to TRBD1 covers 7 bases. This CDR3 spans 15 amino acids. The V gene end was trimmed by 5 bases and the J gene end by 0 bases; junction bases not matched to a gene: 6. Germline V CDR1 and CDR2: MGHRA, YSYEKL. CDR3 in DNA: TGCGCCAGCAGCTTTTCGGGACAGCTGAACACTGAAGCTTTCTTT. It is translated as CASSFSGQLNTEAFF.

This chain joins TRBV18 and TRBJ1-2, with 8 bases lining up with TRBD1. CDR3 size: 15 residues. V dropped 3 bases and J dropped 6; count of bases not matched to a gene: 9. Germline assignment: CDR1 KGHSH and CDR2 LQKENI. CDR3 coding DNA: TGTGCCAGCTCACCCCGTGGACAGGGAACTAATGGCTACACCTTC. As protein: CASSPRGQGTNGYTF.

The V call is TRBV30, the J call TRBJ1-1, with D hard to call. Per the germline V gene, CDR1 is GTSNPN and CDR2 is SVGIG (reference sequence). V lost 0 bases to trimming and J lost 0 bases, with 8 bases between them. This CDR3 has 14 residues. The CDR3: CAWSVQFMNTEAFF. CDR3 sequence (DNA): TGTGCCTGGAGTGTACAGTTTATGAACACTGAAGCTTTCTTT.

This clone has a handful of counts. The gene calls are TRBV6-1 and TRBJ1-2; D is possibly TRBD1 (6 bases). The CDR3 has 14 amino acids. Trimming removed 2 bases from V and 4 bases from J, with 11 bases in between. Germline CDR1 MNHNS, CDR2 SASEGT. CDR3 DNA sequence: TGTGCCAGCAGTGAATTAAGGACAGCCTATGGCTACACCTTC. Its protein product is CASSELRTAYGYTF.